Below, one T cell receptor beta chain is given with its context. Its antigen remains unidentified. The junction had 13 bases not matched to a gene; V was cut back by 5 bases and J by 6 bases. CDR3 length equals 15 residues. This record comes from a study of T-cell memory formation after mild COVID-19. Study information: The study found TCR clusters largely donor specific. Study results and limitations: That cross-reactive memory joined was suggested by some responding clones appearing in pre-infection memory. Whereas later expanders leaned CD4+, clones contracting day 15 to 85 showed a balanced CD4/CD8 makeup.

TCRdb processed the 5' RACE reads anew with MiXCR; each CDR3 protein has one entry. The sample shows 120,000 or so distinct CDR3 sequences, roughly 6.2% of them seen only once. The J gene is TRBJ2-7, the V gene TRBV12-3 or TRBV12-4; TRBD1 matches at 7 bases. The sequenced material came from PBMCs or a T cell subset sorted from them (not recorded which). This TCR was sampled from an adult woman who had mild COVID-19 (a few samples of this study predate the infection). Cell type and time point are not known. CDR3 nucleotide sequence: TGTGCCAGCAGTCTGAGGACAGGAAGATTGTTCGAGCAGTACTTC. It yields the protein CASSLRTGRLFEQYF.